Listed below are T cell receptor beta chains from one sample, sequenced in a study of T cell responses to AZD1222 COVID-19 vaccine. Some clones are missing from TCRdb's copy, which holds only in-frame ones; the method was immunoSEQ multiplex PCR. The sample includes around 140,000 clones, approximately 90% of them seen just once. Sample: peripheral blood, taken 28 days after the second AZD1222 dose. These receptor sequences come from an adult who received the AZD1222 COVID-19 vaccine. Both conserved end residues are part of each CDR3. A D gene is named only where the DNA matches it firmly. The size entry is marked missing in some rows and otherwise reads once, few, many or a size class.

d_call j_call clone_size v_call cdr3_aa cdr3_nt
TRBD1 TRBJ1-5 few TRBV25-1 CASSENRGQPQHF TGTGCCAGCAGTGAAAACAGGGGACAGCCCCAGCATTTT
. TRBJ2-1 . TRBV3-1/TRBV3-2 CASSRGQTSYNEQFF TGTGCCAGCAGCAGAGGACAGACTAGCTACAATGAGCAGTTCTTC
. TRBJ1-3 . TRBV10-3 CAIQGGFGNTIYF TGTGCCATCCAGGGAGGGTTTGGAAACACCATATATTTT
TRBD2 TRBJ2-5 . TRBV7-9 CASSFGGAETQYF TGTGCCAGCAGCTTCGGGGGGGCGGAGACCCAGTACTTC
. TRBJ1-6 . TRBV6-5 CASSYSRTPTNSPLHF TGTGCCAGCAGTTACTCGAGGACGCCCACGAATTCACCCCTCCACTTT
TRBD1 TRBJ1-3 . TRBV10-3 CAIGWTGPNSGNTIYF TGTGCCATCGGCTGGACAGGACCAAACTCTGGAAACACCATATATTTT
. TRBJ2-7 few TRBV2 CASSGGRLYEQYF TGTGCCAGCAGTGGGGGCAGACTTTACGAGCAGTACTTC
. TRBJ2-5 . TRBV6-5 CASRRGLTKETQYF TGTGCCAGCAGGCGTGGACTAACAAAAGAGACCCAGTACTTC
TRBD2 TRBJ2-2 . TRBV9 CASRGSGINTGELFF TGTGCCAGCAGGGGAAGCGGGATCAACACCGGGGAGCTGTTTTTT
. TRBJ2-6 medium-sized TRBV6-2/TRBV6-3 CASSSDGSGANVLTF TGTGCCAGCAGTTCCGACGGGTCTGGGGCCAACGTCCTGACTTTC
. TRBJ2-2 . TRBV7-9 CASSLVANTGELFF TGTGCCAGCAGCTTAGTCGCGAACACCGGGGAGCTGTTTTTT
. TRBJ1-6 . TRBV10-3 CAIRDTNSPLHF TGTGCCATCCGGGACACGAATTCACCCCTCCACTTT
TRBD1 TRBJ2-5 . TRBV24-1 CATSDAQGAGETQYF TGTGCCACCAGTGATGCGCAGGGGGCTGGGGAGACCCAGTACTTC
TRBD1 TRBJ1-3 . TRBV9 CASSERGLSGNTIYF TGTGCCAGCAGCGAAAGGGGGCTTTCTGGAAACACCATATATTTT
. TRBJ1-5 . TRBV12-5 CASASILDRGVGNQPQHF TGTGCTAGTGCCTCAATTTTGGATCGGGGGGTTGGCAATCAGCCCCAGCATTTT
. TRBJ2-5 . TRBV5-1 CASSLALLGEETQYF TGCGCCAGCAGCTTGGCCTTATTAGGGGAAGAGACCCAGTACTTC
. TRBJ1-1 . TRBV3-1/TRBV3-2 CASSQGYDTEAFF TGTGCCAGCAGCCAAGGGTACGACACTGAAGCTTTCTTT
TRBD2 TRBJ2-2 once TRBV7-3 CASSLGGTSAGELFF TGTGCCAGCAGCTTAGGGGGGACTAGCGCCGGGGAGCTGTTTTTT
TRBD1 TRBJ1-6 . TRBV6-5 CASTPVDRGVSPLHF TGTGCCAGCACTCCCGTGGACAGGGGAGTCTCACCCCTCCACTTT
. TRBJ1-2 . TRBV5-1 CASSLPGTRQYGYTF TGCGCCAGCAGCTTGCCCGGGACACGGCAGTATGGCTACACCTTC
. TRBJ2-7 . TRBV5-4 CASSPGGGSTYEQYF TGTGCCAGCAGCCCGGGTGGGGGTTCCACCTACGAGCAGTACTTC
. TRBJ2-1 . TRBV5-5 CASSFRERAYNEQFF TGTGCCAGCAGCTTTCGGGAGCGGGCCTACAATGAGCAGTTCTTC
. TRBJ1-2 . TRBV20-1 CSASIRETDNTF TGCAGTGCTAGTATCAGGGAGACTGATAACACCTTC
TRBD1 TRBJ1-5 few TRBV27 CASSLSIPTGYQPQHF TGTGCCAGCAGTTTATCGATCCCGACAGGGTATCAGCCCCAGCATTTT